The 8 T cell receptor beta chains below all came from one sample that was sequenced in a study of shared clonotypes between healthy human individuals. The table came from immunoSEQ multiplex PCR; TCRdb's copy has only in-frame clones and leaves some out. Of a few million clones in the sample, roughly 93% were seen once. The sample taken for sequencing was naive CD4+ T cells from PBMCs. Sample subset: CD45RA+ positively selected. These receptors all stem from a man between 18 and 35 years old in good health. Some clones in this sample may be carry-over from other donors' samples.

The chain carries TRBV6-1 and TRBJ1-1; a possible D gene is TRBD1 (5 bases). The length of the CDR3 is 14 residues. Per the germline V gene, CDR1 is MNHNS and CDR2 is SASEGT. The germline V and J ends were trimmed by 5 bases and 8 bases, with 18 bases remaining between them. Written as DNA, the CDR3 is TGTGCCAGCAGTCCCCGGGGCTGGGCCCCCGAAGCTTTCTTT. Translation: CASSPRGWAPEAFF.

This clone was seen once. The chain joins TRBV6-5 to TRBJ1-5; D might be TRBD1 (5 bases). V was pared by 6 bases and J by 4 bases, with 13 bases between. This CDR3 has 14 amino acids. CDR1 and CDR2 from the germline V gene are MNHEY and SVGAGI. CDR3 coding DNA: TGTGCCAGCAGCCCCCGACAGATAAATCAGCCCCAGCATTTT. Translation gives CASSPRQINQPQHF.

The chain recombines TRBV2 with TRBJ2-3; D remains ambiguous. Deletions cut 8 bases from V and 5 bases from J, with 11 bases between. CDR1 is SNHLY and CDR2 is FYNNEI in the germline V gene. The CDR3 runs to 12 residues. CDR3 DNA: TGTGCCAGCCCCACTAAGGGAGATACGCAGTATTTT. This translates into CASPTKGDTQYF.

J is TRBJ2-3 and V is TRBV10-3; 7 bases align to TRBD1. V shed 4 bases, J shed 4 bases, and the junction held 8 bases outside the gene matches. The CDR3 loop spans 15 amino acids. The germline V gene has CDR1 ENHRY and CDR2 SYGVKD. CDR3: CAISGRGLGADTQYF. Written as DNA, the CDR3 is TGTGCCATCAGTGGAAGGGGGCTAGGGGCAGATACGCAGTATTTT.

The rearrangement links TRBV5-4 to TRBJ2-7; D remains ambiguous. The V end was cut by 7 bases, the J end by 4 bases, with 18 bases between. Germline V gene data show CDR1 as SGHNT and CDR2 as YYREEE (reference sequence). The CDR3 has 14 residues. CDR3: CASYDRSRSYEQYF. The CDR3 DNA is TGTGCCAGCTACGACCGGAGTCGTAGTTACGAGCAGTACTTC. The full variable domain, rest sourced from reference TRBV5-4 and TRBJ2-7, is ETGVTQSPTHLIKTRGQQVTLRCSSQSGHNTVSWYQQALGQGPQFIFQYYREEENGRGNFPPRFSGLQFPNYSSELNVNALELDDSALYLCASYDRSRSYEQYFGPGTRLTVT.

V is TRBV6-1 and J is TRBJ2-7; TRBD1 or TRBD2 may be the D gene (5 bases each). Trimming removed 6 bases from V and 0 bases from J, with 15 bases in between. Germline V CDR1 and CDR2: MNHNS, SASEGT. This CDR3 is built from 15 residues. CDR3 nucleotide sequence: TGTGCCAGCAGGCACCGGGACGGAGGCTCCTACGAGCAGTACTTC. As protein: CASRHRDGGSYEQYF.

This clone was counted between two and nine times. Other nucleotide sequences from this sample produce the same CDR3. The chain links TRBV9 to TRBJ2-7, with TRBD2 matching over 12 bases. Germline V CDR1 and CDR2: SGDLS, YYNGEE. This CDR3 has 15 residues. The J segment lost 2 bases and the V segment lost 0 bases, leaving 0 bases of the junction unmatched. The CDR3 DNA sequence: TGTGCCAGCAGCGTAGGGACTAGCGGGACCTACGAGCAGTACTTC. This gives the protein CASSVGTSGTYEQYF. Combining the CDR3 with reference TRBV9 and TRBJ2-7 gives the whole variable domain DSGVTQTPKHLITATGQRVTLRCSPRSGDLSVYWYQQSLDQGLQFLIQYYNGEERAKGNILERFSAQQFPDLHSELNLSSLELGDSALYFCASSVGTSGTYEQYFGPGTRLTVT.

The chain has TRBV28 and TRBJ2-6; D unresolved. The CDR3 runs to 17 residues. V was trimmed by 5 bases and J by 0 bases, leaving 14 bases between them. Germline CDR1 MDHEN, CDR2 SYDVKM. The CDR3 region is CASSLRAGNSGANVLTF. The CDR3, as DNA: TGTGCCAGCAGTCTAAGAGCTGGGAACTCTGGGGCCAACGTCCTGACTTTC. Together with reference TRBV28 and TRBJ2-6, the CDR3 gives the full variable domain: DVKVTQSSRYLVKRTGEKVFLECVQDMDHENMFWYRQDPGLGLRLIYFSYDVKMKEKGDIPEGYSVSREKKERFSLILESASTNQTSMYLCASSLRAGNSGANVLTFGAGSRLTVL.